The sample holds a few counts of the clone carrying this TCR beta chain. Per germline, CDR1 MNHNS and CDR2 SASEGT. Between the trimmed V and J ends, which lost 2 bases and 5 bases, there was a span of 10 bases. CDR3 length equals 14 residues. Produced via immunoSEQ multiplex PCR; TCRdb's table is partial and in-frame only. The data show around 6,000 clones, about a fifth seen once. The sample is drawn from a study of graft-versus-host responses after intestinal transplantation. Study background: Transplants were multivisceral, liver-intestinal, or isolated intestinal. Findings of the study overall: Early declines in HvG clones that occurred post-transplant were associated with peak circulating GvH clone levels.

CD4 and CD8 responders that proliferated in the reaction were FACS-sorted. The sequence was obtained from a human patient who was an organ donor for intestinal transplantation. The sample in question was alloreactive CD4+ T cells from a mixed lymphocyte reaction culture, obtained before transplantation. Subset denoted: CFSE-low proliferating T cells sorted from roughly 6-day pre-transplant mixed lymphocyte reaction (GvH or HvG direction). The gene calls are TRBV6-1 and TRBJ2-4; D may correspond to TRBD1 or TRBD2 (5 bases each). CDR3 DNA sequence: TGTGCCAGCAGTGAATGGGGGTGGGAAAACATTCAGTACTTC. This codes for CASSEWGWENIQYF.